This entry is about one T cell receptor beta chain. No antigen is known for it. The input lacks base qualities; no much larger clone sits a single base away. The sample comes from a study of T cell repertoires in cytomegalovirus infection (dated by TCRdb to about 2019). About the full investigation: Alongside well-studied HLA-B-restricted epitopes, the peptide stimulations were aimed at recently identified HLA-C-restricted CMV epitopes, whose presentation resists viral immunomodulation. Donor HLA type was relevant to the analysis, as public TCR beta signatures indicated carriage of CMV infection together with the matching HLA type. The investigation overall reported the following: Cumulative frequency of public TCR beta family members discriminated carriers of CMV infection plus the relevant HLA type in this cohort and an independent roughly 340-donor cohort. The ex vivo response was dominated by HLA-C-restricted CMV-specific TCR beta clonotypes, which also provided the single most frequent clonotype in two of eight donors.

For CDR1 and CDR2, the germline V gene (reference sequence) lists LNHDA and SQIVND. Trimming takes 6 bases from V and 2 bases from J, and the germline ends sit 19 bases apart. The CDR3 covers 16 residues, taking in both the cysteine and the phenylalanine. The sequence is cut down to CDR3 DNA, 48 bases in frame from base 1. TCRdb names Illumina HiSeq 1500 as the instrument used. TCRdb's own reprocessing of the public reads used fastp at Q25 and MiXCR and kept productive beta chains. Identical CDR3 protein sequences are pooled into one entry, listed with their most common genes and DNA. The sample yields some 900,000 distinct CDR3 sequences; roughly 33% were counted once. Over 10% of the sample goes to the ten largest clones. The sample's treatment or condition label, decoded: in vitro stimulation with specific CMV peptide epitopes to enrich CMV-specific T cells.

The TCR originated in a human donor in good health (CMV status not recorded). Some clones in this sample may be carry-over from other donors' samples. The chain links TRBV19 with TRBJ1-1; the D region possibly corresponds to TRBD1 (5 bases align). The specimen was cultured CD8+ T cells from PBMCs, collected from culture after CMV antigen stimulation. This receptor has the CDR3 CASSPSPTVLNTEAFF. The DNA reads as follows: TGTGCCAGTAGCCCTAGTCCGACAGTACTAAACACTGAAGCTTTCTTT.